This TCR beta chain appears in the sequencing data of a study of regulatory T cells in long-lasting Graves disease. HTBI primers from iRepertoire and Arm-PCR of CDR3 regions yielded the TCR beta libraries. MiXCR, applied by TCRdb to the multiplex PCR reads, yields one record per CDR3 protein. The table includes over 500,000 distinct CDR3 sequences, 15% to 20% detected once. Time point here: newly diagnosed GD, antithyroid drugs for less than 3 months. The TCR library was prepared using RNA isolated from PBMCs. V was cut by 7 bases and J by 0 bases, with 8 bases left in between. Per the germline V gene, CDR1 is SNHLY and CDR2 is FYNNEI. The CDR3 spans 13 residues. This clonotype was seen at least ten times. Its antigen remains unknown. Study-level results: TRBV28, TRBJ1-2 and TRBJ2-5 were favored in persistent disease.

Separately, the same data were catalogued under a study of T cells in Graves' hyperthyroidism and ophthalmopathy.

The receptor comes from a man aged 18 to 35 with Graves disease. The chain is built from TRBV2 and TRBJ2-3, with no clear D. Sequences were derived from peripheral blood mononuclear cells (PBMCs), sampled at new diagnosis, from a patient treated with antithyroid drugs. CDR3 in DNA: TGTGCCAGCAATCCCACTAGCACAGATACGCAGTATTTT. As protein: CASNPTSTDTQYF.